This TCR beta chain was identified during a study of blood T cell repertoires in COVID-19 (dated by TCRdb to between 2020 and 2021). Background on the whole study: Collaborator samples came from the United States, Italy and Spain and covered acute and convalescent phases of COVID-19. The prospective study material was composed of cDNA or gDNA derived from T cells, B-cell-depleted T cells, or PBMCs. Nearly every sample came with metadata listing a de-identified subject ID, COVID-19 status, age in years and sex. The repertoires were released in a freely available public database intended as a resource for research on the immune response to SARS-CoV-2. The samples were drawn from two sources: the first 160 participants of the ongoing ImmuneRACE study, and 1,254 subjects contributed by 6 global collaborators. Subjects who had been exposed to COVID-19, were actively infected with it, or had recovered from it provided the deeply sampled blood TCRbeta repertoires that made up the dataset. Where available, HLA class I and class II types were taken from metadata supplied by the sample provider and were not determined by assay-based typing. On the study overall, not on this receptor specifically: The quantity of clinical and demographic metadata differed by source and by participant and was supplied without curation.

TCRbeta CDR3 regions were amplified from genomic DNA using the immunoSEQ Assay, a bias-controlled multiplex PCR. Per the original workflow: Within the assay, amplification of reference gene primers was used to estimate how many nucleated cells each sample contained. To quantify the absolute abundance of each unique TCRbeta CDR3 rearrangement, sequence reads were collapsed and filtered. For each sample, productive Simpson clonality was calculated as the square root of Simpson's diversity index over productive rearrangements. TCRdb's version of the immuneACCESS table is confined to in-frame rearrangements and falls short of the full clone set. An unresolved V gene accounts for under half of the shortfall where checked; the remainder is of unknown origin. That table gives V, J and clone size, and the DNA gave D and trimming. The sample table lists about 220,000 clones, roughly 88% of them with a count of one. The top ten hold about 9% of the sample.

The CDR3 contains 15 residues, cysteine and phenylalanine counted. The kept DNA is CDR3 alone, 45 bases in frame from the first base. At the junction V is shortened by 3 bases and J by 15 bases; bases outside the gene matches: 15. CDR1 and CDR2, looked up from the germline V gene (reference sequence), are LNHNV and YYDKDF. In the case of this clone: Which antigen it targets is not known. It has no much larger one-base neighbor in the sample; base qualities were not kept.

Each collaborating institution followed its own protocols to collect whole blood in K2EDTA tubes. For TCRbeta analysis, collaborator samples were shipped as frozen whole blood, as isolated PBMCs, or as DNA extracted from either sample type. Sequenced sample: peripheral blood. The receptor's source is a man in his forties or fifties with active or convalescent COVID-19. Recombination joined TRBV15 with TRBJ2-1, and 9 junction bases match TRBD2. The bases are TGTGCCACCAGCAGCGAAGGGGGACTAGCCTCCCCGGGGTTCTTC. Translated, it reads CATSSEGGLASPGFF.